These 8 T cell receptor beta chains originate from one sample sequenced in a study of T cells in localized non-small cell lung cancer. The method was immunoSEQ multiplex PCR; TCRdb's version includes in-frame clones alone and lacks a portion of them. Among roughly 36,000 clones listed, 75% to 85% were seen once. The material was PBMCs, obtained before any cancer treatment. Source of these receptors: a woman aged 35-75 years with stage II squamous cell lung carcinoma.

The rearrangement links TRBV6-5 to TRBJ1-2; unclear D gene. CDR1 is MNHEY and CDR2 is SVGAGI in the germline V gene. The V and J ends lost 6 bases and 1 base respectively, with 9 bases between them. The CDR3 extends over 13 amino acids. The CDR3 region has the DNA TGTGCCAGCAGCCTTCAGGTTAACTATGGCTACACCTTC. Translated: CASSLQVNYGYTF.

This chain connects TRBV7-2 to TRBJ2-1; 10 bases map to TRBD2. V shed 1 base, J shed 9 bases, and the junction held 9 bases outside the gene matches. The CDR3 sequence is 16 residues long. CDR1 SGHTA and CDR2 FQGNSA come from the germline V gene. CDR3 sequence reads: CASSLDPSGSYGEQFF. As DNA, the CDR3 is TGTGCCAGCAGCTTAGATCCTAGCGGGAGCTACGGTGAGCAGTTCTTC.

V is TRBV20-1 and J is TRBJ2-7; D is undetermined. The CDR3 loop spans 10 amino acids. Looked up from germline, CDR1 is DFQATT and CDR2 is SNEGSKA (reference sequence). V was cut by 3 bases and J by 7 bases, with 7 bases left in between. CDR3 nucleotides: TGCAGTGCTAGGGCAGAAGAGCAGTACGTC. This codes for CSARAEEQYV.

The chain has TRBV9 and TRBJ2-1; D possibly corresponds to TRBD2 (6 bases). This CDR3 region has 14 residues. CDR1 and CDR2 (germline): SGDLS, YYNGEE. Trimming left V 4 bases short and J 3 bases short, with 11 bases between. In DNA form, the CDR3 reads TGTGCCAGCAGCTCCGGGGGATTCTACAATGAGCAGTTCTTC. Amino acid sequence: CASSSGGFYNEQFF. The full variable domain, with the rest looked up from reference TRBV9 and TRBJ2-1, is DSGVTQTPKHLITATGQRVTLRCSPRSGDLSVYWYQQSLDQGLQFLIQYYNGEERAKGNILERFSAQQFPDLHSELNLSSLELGDSALYFCASSSGGFYNEQFFGPGTRLTVL.

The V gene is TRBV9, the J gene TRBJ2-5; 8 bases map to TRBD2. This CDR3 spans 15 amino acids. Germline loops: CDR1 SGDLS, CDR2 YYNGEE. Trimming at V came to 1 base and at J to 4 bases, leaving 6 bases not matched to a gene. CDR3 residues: CASSVQAGGRETQYF. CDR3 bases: TGTGCCAGCAGCGTACAGGCGGGGGGCCGAGAGACCCAGTACTTC.

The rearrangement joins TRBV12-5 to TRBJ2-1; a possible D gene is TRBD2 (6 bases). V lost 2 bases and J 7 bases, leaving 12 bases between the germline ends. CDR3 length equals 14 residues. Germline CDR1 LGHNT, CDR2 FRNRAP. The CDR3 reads CASGLTPGTNEQFF. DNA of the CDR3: TGTGCTAGTGGTTTGACGCCGGGGACTAATGAGCAGTTCTTC.

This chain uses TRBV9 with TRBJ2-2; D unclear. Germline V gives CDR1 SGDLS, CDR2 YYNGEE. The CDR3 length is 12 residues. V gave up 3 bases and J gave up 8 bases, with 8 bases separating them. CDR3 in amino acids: CASSAHPGELFF. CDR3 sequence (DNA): TGTGCCAGCAGCGCCCACCCGGGGGAGCTGTTTTTT.

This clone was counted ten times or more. In nucleotides, the CDR3 is TGTGCCAGCTCCACCGCAATTAACTATGGCTACACCTTC. Its protein product is CASSTAINYGYTF. The chain carries TRBV18 and TRBJ1-2, with D hard to call. CDR1 and CDR2 from the germline V gene are KGHSH and LQKENI. This CDR3 spans 13 amino acids. Trimming took 6 bases from V and 1 from J, leaving 9 bases between them.